The subject of this entry is one T cell receptor beta chain. The CDR3 spans 13 residues. The V end lost 4 bases, the J end lost 5 bases, and 9 bases lay between the germline ends. Germline-derived CDR1 and CDR2 are MNHNS and SASEGT. The protocol was immunoSEQ multiplex PCR, while the TCRdb copy is restricted to in-frame clones and leaves out a portion. The sample carries around 70,000 clones, approximately 95% recorded once. This entry is derived from a study of technical replicates of blood from several donors. The receptor comes from a human donor in good health. The chain uses TRBV6-1 and TRBJ2-1; D is perhaps TRBD1 (6 bases). The sequenced sample consisted of T cells isolated from PBMCs. CDR3 amino acids: CASSGTAHNEQFF. DNA of the CDR3: TGTGCCAGCAGTGGGACAGCGCACAATGAGCAGTTCTTC.